This passage covers 19 T cell receptor beta chains from one sample sequenced in a study of blood T cell repertoires in COVID-19. The protocol was immunoSEQ multiplex PCR, while the TCRdb copy is restricted to in-frame clones and leaves out a portion. The sample consists of roughly 430,000 clones, over 75% of them appearing once. The specimen was PBMCs or T cells enriched from blood (not recorded which). Receptor source: a woman in her late teens or twenties who had been exposed to COVID-19.

This clone was seen a handful of times. V is TRBV28 and J is TRBJ2-7; 12 bases map to TRBD1. Germline CDR1 and CDR2: MDHEN and SYDVKM. Unmatched junction bases numbered 8, after V lost 5 bases and J lost 0 bases. The CDR3 contains 17 residues. Here the CDR3 DNA reads TGTGCCAGCAGTCCCCGAGGGACAGGGGGCCTCTCCTACGAGCAGTACTTC. Protein: CASSPRGTGGLSYEQYF.

The V call is TRBV6-6, the J call TRBJ2-2; D may be TRBD2 (5 bases). The germline V gene has CDR1 MNHNY and CDR2 SVGAGI (reference sequence). The CDR3 loop spans 12 amino acids. With 9 bases removed from V and 7 bases from J, the gap between germline ends came to 12 bases. In DNA, the CDR3 is TGTGCCAGTTGGAGGATCGGCGGGGAGCTGTTTTTT. Translating gives CASWRIGGELFF.

As concerns this clone: The sample holds other DNA sequences that translate to the same CDR3. The chain uses TRBV15 and TRBJ1-5, with 8 nucleotides matching TRBD1. This CDR3 contains 14 residues. Germline CDR1 reads LNHNV; CDR2 reads YYDKDF (reference sequence). J gave up 4 bases and V 4 bases, and 3 bases lay outside the gene matches. CDR3 residues: CATSTDRGNQPQHF. The CDR3 DNA reads TGTGCCACCAGCACAGACAGGGGAAATCAGCCCCAGCATTTT. The complete variable domain, with remaining parts taken from reference TRBV15 and TRBJ1-5, reads DAMVIQNPRYQVTQFGKPVTLSCSQTLNHNVMYWYQQKSSQAPKLLFHYYDKDFNNEADTPDNFQSRRPNTSFCFLDIRSPGLGDTAMYLCATSTDRGNQPQHFGDGTRLSIL.

The genes are TRBV5-1 and TRBJ2-1, with 12 positions matching TRBD2. J was trimmed by 6 bases and V by 4 bases; bases with no gene match: 2. CDR1 is SGHRS, CDR2 YFSETQ, per germline. The CDR3 is made up of 14 amino acids. CDR3: CASSPGLAGNEQFF. For the CDR3, the DNA is TGCGCCAGCAGCCCGGGACTAGCGGGCAATGAGCAGTTCTTC.

This clone was counted a few times. The chain recombines TRBV3-1 (or the pseudogene TRBV3-2) with TRBJ1-1; the match to TRBD1 covers 7 bases. This CDR3 comprises 14 residues. The V gene end was trimmed by 4 bases and the J gene end by 10 bases; junction bases not matched to a gene: 12. Germline V gene data show CDR1 as LGHDT and CDR2 as YNNKEL (reference sequence). DNA for the CDR3: TGTGCCAGCAGCCCATCCGGGACAGCGGCTGTAGCTTTCTTT. Translating it yields CASSPSGTAAVAFF.

The rearrangement joins TRBV19 to TRBJ2-7, with 8 bases fitting TRBD1. With 3 bases clipped from V and 3 bases from J, the junction kept 1 base outside the gene matches. This CDR3 is 13 amino acids long. The germline V gene encodes CDR1 LNHDA and CDR2 SQIVND (reference sequence). DNA of the CDR3: TGTGCCAGTAGTATTGACAGGGGCTACGAGCAGTACTTC. Translation: CASSIDRGYEQYF.

This clone was counted a single time. The gene calls are TRBV5-6 and TRBJ1-1; maybe TRBD1 (5 bases). The CDR3 consists of 13 residues. The germline V gene encodes CDR1 SGHDT and CDR2 YYEEEE. The V and J ends lost 0 bases and 6 bases respectively, with 9 bases between them. CDR3 in DNA: TGTGCCAGCAGCTTGGACAGGACGCCTGAAGCTTTCTTT. This gives the protein CASSLDRTPEAFF.

V gene TRBV7-2 combines with J gene TRBJ2-3, with D perhaps matching TRBD1 (5 bases). Trimming shortened V by 5 bases and J by 4 bases, and 10 bases separated the two germline ends. This CDR3 region has 13 residues. Germline values: CDR1 SGHTA, CDR2 FQGNSA. The CDR3 spells CASSDSGSDTQYF. The CDR3 DNA reads TGTGCCAGCAGCGACAGTGGGTCAGATACGCAGTATTTT.

The rearrangement joins TRBV7-3 to TRBJ2-1, with D uncertain. The germline CDR1 and CDR2 sequences are SGHTA and FQGTGA. The V end was cut by 2 bases, the J end by 0 bases, with 8 bases between. The CDR3 is 15 amino acids. CDR3 sequence reads: CASSLERDSYNEQFF. CDR3 sequence (DNA): TGTGCCAGCAGCTTAGAGCGAGACTCCTACAATGAGCAGTTCTTC. The whole variable domain, remainder taken from reference TRBV7-3 and TRBJ2-1, is GAGVSQTPSNKVTEKGKYVELRCDPISGHTALYWYRQSLGQGPEFLIYFQGTGAADDSGLPNDRFFAVRPEGSVSTLKIQRTERGDSAVYLCASSLERDSYNEQFFGPGTRLTVL.

The gene calls are TRBV18 and TRBJ2-5, with 10 positions matching TRBD1. The V and J ends lost 6 bases and 4 bases, in that order; junction bases with no gene match: 17. This CDR3 is built from 18 residues. From germline, CDR1 is KGHSH and CDR2 LQKENI. In DNA form, the CDR3 reads TGTGCCAGCTCGAAACTGCCCTGGGGACAGGGGAATTTAGAGACCCAGTACTTC. Protein sequence: CASSKLPWGQGNLETQYF.

The chain recombines TRBV15 with TRBJ2-7; 9 nucleotides align to TRBD1. J gave up 6 bases and V 2 bases, and 8 bases lay outside the gene matches. Germline CDR1 is LNHNV and CDR2 is YYDKDF (reference sequence). The CDR3 sequence is 15 residues long. This CDR3 is CATSRTRQGEAEQYF. The CDR3, as DNA: TGTGCCACCAGCAGAACTCGACAGGGGGAGGCCGAGCAGTACTTC. The full variable domain, in which reference TRBV15 and TRBJ2-7 provide the parts outside the CDR3, is DAMVIQNPRYQVTQFGKPVTLSCSQTLNHNVMYWYQQKSSQAPKLLFHYYDKDFNNEADTPDNFQSRRPNTSFCFLDIRSPGLGDTAMYLCATSRTRQGEAEQYFGPGTRLTVT.

The chain combines TRBV3-1 (or the pseudogene TRBV3-2) with TRBJ2-3; the match to TRBD2 covers 14 bases. CDR1 is LGHDT and CDR2 is YNNKEL in the germline V gene (reference sequence). This CDR3 contains 17 residues. The V segment lost 4 bases and the J segment 5 bases; nucleotides outside the gene matches: 8. The CDR3 loop is CASSLPVGLAGGDTQYF. CDR3 nucleotides: TGTGCCAGCAGCCTTCCCGTCGGACTAGCGGGAGGAGATACGCAGTATTTT.

V is TRBV6-5 and J is TRBJ2-7, with D perhaps TRBD1 (6 bases). The V gene's germline CDR1 is MNHEY and CDR2 SVGAGI. The CDR3 loop spans 14 amino acids. The ends were cut back, 4 bases at V and 0 bases at J, with 10 bases in the middle. CDR3 nucleotide sequence: TGTGCCAGCAGTTCAGGGGCGTTCTCCTACGAGCAGTACTTC. Its translation is CASSSGAFSYEQYF.

V usage is TRBV7-9 and J usage is TRBJ2-3, with 10 bases lining up with TRBD2. Germline trimming cut 4 bases from V and 2 bases from J; bases unmatched to any gene: 9. CDR1 SEHNR and CDR2 FQNEAQ come from the germline V gene (reference sequence). The CDR3 length is 17 residues. As DNA, the CDR3 is TGTGCCAGCAGCTCAGGCCGGCTAGCGGGAGTCACAGATACGCAGTATTTT. It codes for CASSSGRLAGVTDTQYF.

This clone occurred a few times. The V gene is TRBV5-3, the J gene TRBJ2-7, with 9 bases that match TRBD2. TRBV5-3 falls under the ORF class, with uncertain function. This CDR3 is 15 amino acids long. V shed 4 bases, J shed 2 bases, and the junction held 7 bases outside the gene matches. CDR3 sequence: CARSPLRGGPYEQYF. The CDR3, as DNA: TGTGCCAGAAGCCCCTTGCGGGGGGGTCCCTACGAGCAGTACTTC.

This clone was observed a single time. The rearrangement joins TRBV10-1 to TRBJ2-5, with D possibly matching TRBD1 (5 bases). The V end was cut by 3 bases, the J end by 4 bases, with 6 bases between. Germline CDR1 is WNHNN and CDR2 is SYGVQD (reference sequence). The CDR3 is made up of 12 amino acids. The CDR3 sequence is CASSDQGETQYF. CDR3 DNA: TGCGCCAGCAGTGACCAGGGAGAGACCCAGTACTTC.

This sequence joins TRBV28 and TRBJ2-6; 7 bases line up with TRBD1. The V gene end was trimmed by 4 bases and the J gene end by 1 base; junction bases not matched to a gene: 1. The CDR3 is 15 amino acids. Germline lookup yields CDR1 MDHEN and CDR2 SYDVKM. This chain's CDR3 is CASSSGGSGANVLTF. The CDR3 DNA is TGTGCCAGCAGTTCAGGGGGATCTGGGGCCAACGTCCTGACTTTC. The variable domain in full, with the rest retrieved from reference TRBV28 and TRBJ2-6, is DVKVTQSSRYLVKRTGEKVFLECVQDMDHENMFWYRQDPGLGLRLIYFSYDVKMKEKGDIPEGYSVSREKKERFSLILESASTNQTSMYLCASSSGGSGANVLTFGAGSRLTVL.

The V gene is TRBV5-4, the J gene TRBJ2-5; TRBD2 agrees at 12 bases. The V gene end was trimmed by 3 bases and the J gene end by 4 bases; junction bases not matched to a gene: 7. This CDR3 contains 16 residues. Germline V gene data show CDR1 as SGHNT and CDR2 as YYREEE (reference sequence). The CDR3 is CASSWSTSGSPETQYF. The CDR3, as DNA: TGTGCCAGCAGCTGGTCGACTAGCGGGAGCCCAGAGACCCAGTACTTC.

CDR3: CAWRQDVMNTEAFF. CDR3 nucleotides: TGTGCCTGGAGACAGGACGTTATGAACACTGAAGCTTTCTTT. This rearrangement joins TRBV30 to TRBJ1-1; D is possibly TRBD1 (5 bases). V was cut by 3 bases and J by 0 bases, with 11 bases left in between. Looked up from germline, CDR1 is GTSNPN and CDR2 is SVGIG (reference sequence). The CDR3 is made up of 14 amino acids. The full variable domain, its missing parts supplied by reference TRBV30 and TRBJ1-1, is SQTIHQWPATLVQPVGSPLSLECTVEGTSNPNLYWYRQAAGRGLQLLFYSVGIGQISSEVPQNLSASRPQDRQFILSSKKLLLSDSGFYLCAWRQDVMNTEAFFGQGTRLTVV.